Sequencing of this TCR beta chain was carried out in a study of shared clonotypes between healthy human individuals. The table lists this clone with a few counts. Its matching antigen is unknown. Study-wide results and caveats: Large depth notwithstanding, sorted-subset sequencing proved incomplete by rarefaction.

The CDR3 covers 14 residues. The V gene's germline CDR1 is SGHRS and CDR2 YFSETQ. V was clipped by 0 bases and J by 8 bases, with 14 bases between them. Per the authors' pipeline: Owing to the provision of junction-only sequences devoid of quality scores by immunoSEQ, filtering differed. Produced via immunoSEQ multiplex PCR; TCRdb's table is partial and in-frame only. V, J and clone size reflect that table, while D and trimming were determined from the DNA. The sample gives 200,000 to 250,000 clones, under 80% of which show up once; 11% is in the top ten. This rearrangement joins TRBV5-1 to TRBJ1-2; D might be TRBD1 (5 bases). This receptor was identified in a man younger than 45 in good health. Sequencing input: memory CD4+ T cells sorted from blood. Sample subset: CD45RA-negative fraction. The CDR3 nucleotides are TGCGCCAGCAGCTTGGAGCCGGGGGGGAAAGGCTACACCTTC. This encodes CASSLEPGGKGYTF. Looking up the rest from reference TRBV5-1 and TRBJ1-2 gives the full variable domain: KAGVTQTPRYLIKTRGQQVTLSCSPISGHRSVSWYQQTPGQGLQFLFEYFSETQRNKGNFPGRFSGRQFSNSRSEMNVSTLELGDSALYLCASSLEPGGKGYTFGSGTRLTVV.